The 19 T cell receptor beta chains presented below share a single source sample, sequenced in a study of OX40 agonist ivuxolimab in advanced cancers. Sequenced by immunoSEQ multiplex PCR; TCRdb stores in-frame clones only, minus some. The sample includes approximately 66,000 clones, just over 85% seen only once; the top ten take roughly 0.75%. The material sequenced was CD4+ or CD8+ T cells sorted from blood, taken in a trial of the OX40 agonist ivuxolimab. The receptors were sampled from an adult with an advanced solid tumor such as melanoma, head and neck, liver or kidney cancer.

This chain uses TRBV5-1 with TRBJ1-1; D unresolved. The CDR3 is 11 residues long. The germline V and J ends were trimmed by 5 bases and 14 bases, with 16 bases remaining between them. Germline-derived CDR1 and CDR2 are SGHRS and YFSETQ. CDR3 coding DNA: TGCGCCAGCAGGTTGACTGGTGGCGGCTTCTTT. It encodes CASRLTGGGFF. Full variable domain (outside the CDR3, taken from reference TRBV5-1 and TRBJ1-1): KAGVTQTPRYLIKTRGQQVTLSCSPISGHRSVSWYQQTPGQGLQFLFEYFSETQRNKGNFPGRFSGRQFSNSRSEMNVSTLELGDSALYLCASRLTGGGFFGQGTRLTVV.

V is TRBV7-2 and J is TRBJ2-7; 11 bases align to TRBD2. Losses at the gene ends were 5 bases for V and 4 bases for J; bases not matched to a gene: 4. CDR1 and CDR2 from the germline V gene are SGHTA and FQGNSA. This CDR3 has 14 residues. The CDR3 is CASSITSGSYEQYF. For the CDR3, the DNA is TGTGCCAGCAGCATTACTAGCGGGAGTTACGAGCAGTACTTC.

The V call is TRBV5-6, the J call TRBJ1-5, with D perhaps matching TRBD1 (6 bases). Germline assignment: CDR1 SGHDT and CDR2 YYEEEE. The V gene lost 1 base and the J gene lost 4 bases, with 15 bases spanning the gap. The CDR3 loop spans 16 amino acids. The CDR3 nucleotides are TGTGCCAGCAGCTTGTTGGGGGGCGCGGGGAATCAGCCCCAGCATTTT. Translated, it gives CASSLLGGAGNQPQHF.

This clone was picked up one time. The rearrangement uses TRBV7-9 and TRBJ2-1; 7 bases fit TRBD1. V lost 7 bases and J lost 5; bases outside the gene matches: 11. This CDR3 has 15 residues. Germline CDR1 and CDR2: SEHNR and FQNEAQ (reference sequence). CDR3 nucleotide sequence: TGTGCCAGCATCCTACCAGGGGGAAGGGACAATGAGCAGTTCTTC. Its protein product is CASILPGGRDNEQFF.

This chain connects TRBV29-1 to TRBJ2-5, with 8 nucleotides matching TRBD1. The germline V gene has CDR1 SQVTM and CDR2 ANQGSEA. The CDR3 totals 13 residues. With V trimmed by 7 bases and J by 1 base, 5 bases remained unmatched. The DNA for the CDR3 is TGCAGCGCCGGAGGACAGGGCCAAGAGACCCAGTACTTC. Protein product: CSAGGQGQETQYF.

The chain employs TRBV19 and TRBJ2-3; 10 positions agree with TRBD2. With 1 base clipped from V and 8 bases from J, the junction kept 9 bases outside the gene matches. Looked up from germline, CDR1 is LNHDA and CDR2 is SQIVND (reference sequence). The CDR3 length is 16 residues. In DNA, the CDR3 is TGTGCCAGTAGTATAGCCCAGGGGGCTAGCGGGGGTACGCAGTATTTT. Protein product: CASSIAQGASGGTQYF.

This rearrangement joins TRBV7-2 to TRBJ2-3; tentative D call: TRBD1 (5 bases). Germline-derived CDR1 and CDR2 are SGHTA and FQGNSA. This CDR3 has 13 amino acids. Trimming left V 3 bases short and J 3 bases short, with 7 bases between. This CDR3 is CASSFKGTDTQYF. Written as DNA, the CDR3 is TGTGCCAGCAGCTTTAAGGGGACAGATACGCAGTATTTT.

Points on this clone: The junction does not match germline at one end; this may be a read error. J is TRBJ2-1 and V is TRBV5-1; D is possibly TRBD2 (6 bases). Germline V CDR1 and CDR2: SGHRS, YFSETQ. This CDR3 has 14 residues. CDR3 sequence reads: CASSLWDSNNEQFF. DNA for the CDR3: TGCGCCAGCAGCCTATGGGACTCCAACAATGAGCAGTTCTTC.

The V gene is TRBV30, the J gene TRBJ2-3; TRBD2 agrees at 9 bases. J lost 3 bases, V lost 2 bases, and 9 bases had no gene match. CDR1 and CDR2 from the germline V gene are GTSNPN and SVGIG (reference sequence). This CDR3 region has 16 residues. CDR3 bases: TGTGCCTGGAGTAAAGGGTCAGCGGGGGGAACAGATACGCAGTATTTT. Amino acids: CAWSKGSAGGTDTQYF. Full variable domain (missing parts from reference TRBV30 and TRBJ2-3): SQTIHQWPATLVQPVGSPLSLECTVEGTSNPNLYWYRQAAGRGLQLLFYSVGIGQISSEVPQNLSASRPQDRQFILSSKKLLLSDSGFYLCAWSKGSAGGTDTQYFGPGTRLTVL.

The gene calls are TRBV11-2 and TRBJ2-1; weak D call: TRBD1 (6 bases). V was trimmed by 5 bases and J by 1 base, leaving 15 bases between them. Germline assignment: CDR1 SGHAT and CDR2 FQNNGV. The CDR3 sequence is 16 residues long. For the CDR3, the DNA is TGTGCCAGCAGCCGCCGACAGGAGCCTTCCTACAATGAGCAGTTCTTC. As protein: CASSRRQEPSYNEQFF.

To note about this clone: Distinct nucleotide sequences in the sample also encode this CDR3. The chain links TRBV29-1 to TRBJ2-5; 7 bases are a match to TRBD1. The CDR3 has 13 amino acids. Germline V gives CDR1 SQVTM, CDR2 ANQGSEA. The CDR3 DNA is TGCAGTGGCCGAGACAGGGTCCGTGAGACCCAGTACTTC. Amino acids: CSGRDRVRETQYF.

The rearrangement joins TRBV19 to TRBJ1-2, with 8 bases that match TRBD1. Germline V gene sequence: CDR1 LNHDA, CDR2 SQIVND (reference sequence). The CDR3 runs 16 residues. Losses at the gene ends were 7 bases for V and 1 base for J; bases not matched to a gene: 11. CDR3: CASNPGQGRSNYGYTF. CDR3 DNA: TGTGCCAGTAACCCCGGACAGGGACGGAGTAACTATGGCTACACCTTC.

This sequence joins TRBV14 and TRBJ2-5; D is possibly TRBD2 (6 bases). The V and J ends lost 5 bases and 5 bases respectively, with 15 bases between them. Germline loops: CDR1 SGHDN, CDR2 FVKESK. The CDR3 runs to 14 residues. The CDR3 loop is CASSGGLGGETQYF. CDR3 DNA: TGTGCCAGCAGCGGCGGACTTGGGGGGGAGACCCAGTACTTC.

CDR3 residues: CATNLSPREKLFF. The CDR3 region has the DNA TGTGCCACCAACCTATCGCCCCGGGAAAAACTGTTTTTT. This chain uses TRBV2 with TRBJ1-4; D is uncertain. The ends were cut back, 10 bases at V and 8 bases at J, with 17 bases in the middle. This CDR3 is built from 13 residues. Germline V gene lookup returns CDR1 SNHLY and CDR2 FYNNEI.

This clone was picked up one time. The chain combines TRBV7-2 with TRBJ2-1; 11 bases map to TRBD2. J was trimmed by 4 bases and V by 5 bases; bases with no gene match: 7. The CDR3 length is 16 residues. CDR1 is SGHTA, CDR2 FQGNSA, per germline. The CDR3 region has the DNA TGTGCCAGCAGCACTAGCGGGGGAGCCCTGTACAATGAGCAGTTCTTC. Its protein is CASSTSGGALYNEQFF.

Written as DNA, the CDR3 is TGTGCCAGCAGCTTTGGGACTAGCGGGAGGGCAGAGACCCAGTACTTC. As protein: CASSFGTSGRAETQYF. V and J are TRBV7-9 and TRBJ2-5, with 16 bases fitting TRBD2. The CDR3 consists of 16 residues. From germline, CDR1 is SEHNR and CDR2 FQNEAQ (reference sequence). The V and J ends lost 3 bases and 4 bases, in that order; junction bases with no gene match: 2.

The rearrangement joins TRBV2 to TRBJ2-7; D may be TRBD2 (6 bases). Germline CDR1 is SNHLY and CDR2 is FYNNEI. The CDR3 length is 15 residues. Trimming removed 6 bases from V and 0 bases from J, with 15 bases in between. The CDR3 protein is CASREGRAHSYEQYF. Written as DNA, the CDR3 is TGTGCCAGCAGGGAGGGTCGAGCCCACTCCTACGAGCAGTACTTC.

The chain uses TRBV5-6 and TRBJ2-5; TRBD2 matches 14 bases. CDR1 is SGHDT and CDR2 is YYEEEE in the germline V gene. This CDR3 has 16 amino acids. J lost 5 bases, V lost 4 bases, and 7 bases had no gene match. The CDR3 loop is CASSLGTSGSWETQYF. The CDR3 bases are TGTGCCAGCAGCCTCGGGACTAGCGGGAGTTGGGAGACCCAGTACTTC.

The J gene is TRBJ2-1, the V gene TRBV7-9; TRBD2 is a possible D gene (6 bases). This CDR3 spans 16 amino acids. The V end lost 1 base, the J end lost 0 bases, and 10 bases lay between the germline ends. Germline values: CDR1 SEHNR, CDR2 FQNEAQ (reference sequence). CDR3: CASSLVAGGSYNEQFF. The CDR3 coding sequence is TGTGCCAGCAGCTTAGTTGCCGGGGGCTCCTACAATGAGCAGTTCTTC.